This T cell receptor (beta chain) was recovered during a study of beta chain features in type 1 diabetes. Study findings and constraints: Fewer junction insertions and more nucleotide deletions appeared in type 1 diabetes patients. Within each of all four CD4+ subsets, Type 1 diabetes patients had TCRB CDR3s that were moderately but significantly shorter. The study found that naive, central memory and Treg TCRB repertoires appeared more similar in patients than in healthy donors. Equally in patients and controls, PCR might preferentially amplify shorter templates.

This clone was observed a few times. Antigen: not known. Every bit of the isolated RNA underwent reverse transcription, so sequencing read expressed TCRB transcripts. Profiling relied on immunoSEQ multiplex PCR, and the TCRdb table lists in-frame clones only, not all of them. This sample has approximately 360,000 clones, with 10% to 15% found just once. The V end lost 7 bases, the J end lost 5 bases, and 14 bases lay between the germline ends. CDR1 SQVTM and CDR2 ANQGSEA come from the germline V gene. CDR3 size: 13 residues. The sequence was obtained from a woman in her late teens or twenties with type 1 diabetes. The chain employs TRBV29-1 and TRBJ1-4; D is perhaps TRBD1 (5 bases). Sample: naive CD4+ T cells from blood. The CDR3 nucleotides read TGCAGCGCCGCAGGGCAGAGAAATGAAAAACTGTTTTTT. This gives the protein CSAAGQRNEKLFF.